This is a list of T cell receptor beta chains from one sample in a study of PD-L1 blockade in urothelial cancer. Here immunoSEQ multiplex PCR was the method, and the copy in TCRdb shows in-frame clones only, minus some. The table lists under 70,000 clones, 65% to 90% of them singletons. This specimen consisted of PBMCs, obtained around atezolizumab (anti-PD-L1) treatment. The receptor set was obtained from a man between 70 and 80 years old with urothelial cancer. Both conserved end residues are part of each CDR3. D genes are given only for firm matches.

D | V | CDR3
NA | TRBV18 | CASLISSSGELFF
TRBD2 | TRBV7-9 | CASSLGLAGPSSYEQYF
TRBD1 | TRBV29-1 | CSTGGGDYGYTF
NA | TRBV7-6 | CASSLASGGPRETQYF
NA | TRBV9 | CASSVAGGGGIPYEQYF
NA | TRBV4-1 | CASSPDGTGAYNEQFF
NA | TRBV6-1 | CASSEALGPMGEQYF
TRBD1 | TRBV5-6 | CASSLDRVEETQYF
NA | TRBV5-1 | CASRLGRGPDHNEQFF
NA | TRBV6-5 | CASSYLQTNTEAFF
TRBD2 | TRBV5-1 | CASSPGTSGRPSYEQYF